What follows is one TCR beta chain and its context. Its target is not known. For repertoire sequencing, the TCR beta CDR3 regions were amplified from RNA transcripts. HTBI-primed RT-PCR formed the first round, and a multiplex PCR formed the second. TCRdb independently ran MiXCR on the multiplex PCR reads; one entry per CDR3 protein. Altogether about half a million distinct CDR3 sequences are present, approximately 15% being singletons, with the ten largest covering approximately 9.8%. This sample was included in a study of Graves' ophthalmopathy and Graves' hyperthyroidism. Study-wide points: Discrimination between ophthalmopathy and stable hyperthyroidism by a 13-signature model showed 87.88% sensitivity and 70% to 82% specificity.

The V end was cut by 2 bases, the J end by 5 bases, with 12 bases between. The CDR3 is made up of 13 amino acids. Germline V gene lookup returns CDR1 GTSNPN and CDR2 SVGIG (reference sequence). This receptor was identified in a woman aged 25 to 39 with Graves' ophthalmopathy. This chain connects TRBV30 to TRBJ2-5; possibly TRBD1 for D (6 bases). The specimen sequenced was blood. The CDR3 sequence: CAWSITGLETQYF. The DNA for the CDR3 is TGTGCCTGGAGTATCACAGGGTTGGAGACCCAGTACTTC.